This section outlines one T cell receptor beta chain sequence together with its context. Germline V gene sequence: CDR1 MGHRA, CDR2 YSYEKL. V was cut by 4 bases and J by 5 bases, with 22 bases left in between. This CDR3 spans 17 amino acids. TCRdb's copy holds only in-frame clones and misses some; the assay was immunoSEQ multiplex PCR. Of about 310,000 clones in the sample, roughly 89% were seen once. The sample is drawn from a study of blood T cell repertoires in COVID-19. Sequences were obtained from PBMCs or T cells enriched from blood (not recorded which). The source is a woman between 25 and 40 years old who had recovered from COVID-19. The rearrangement uses TRBV4-1 and TRBJ2-3; D perhaps matches TRBD1 (8 bases). The CDR3 region has the DNA TGCGCCAGCAGCCCCGGGGGAGGGACAGGTCGGATAGATACGCAGTATTTT. Translation: CASSPGGGTGRIDTQYF.